Here is one T cell receptor beta chain with its context. Its antigen remains unidentified. The data were obtained in a study of T cell responses to AZD1222 COVID-19 vaccine. Whole-study results and caveats: Seropositivity was recorded at baseline in only 6 or 7 AZD1222 recipients. Increased Spike-specific TCR breadth and depth were observed after two AZD1222 doses.

The repertoire was sequenced with immunoSEQ multiplex PCR; TCRdb's copy has only in-frame clones and lacks some. The sample records 100,000 to 140,000 clones, around 90% being singletons. The V and J ends lost 10 bases and 1 base respectively, with 13 bases between them. Germline V lookup: CDR1 LGHDT, CDR2 YNNKEL (reference sequence). This CDR3 spans 13 amino acids. This chain connects TRBV3-1 (or the pseudogene TRBV3-2) to TRBJ1-1; tentatively, D is TRBD1 (6 bases). Sequenced material: peripheral blood, taken 28 days after the second AZD1222 dose. The clonotype comes from an adult who received the AZD1222 COVID-19 vaccine. CDR3 DNA: TGTGCCATCGGAGGAGGGGGGAACACTGAAGCTTTCTTT. It encodes CAIGGGGNTEAFF.